The rows below give T cell receptor beta chains drawn from one sample of a study of cytomegalovirus exposure and HLA in healthy donors. Sequenced by immunoSEQ multiplex PCR; TCRdb stores in-frame clones only, minus some. Of 350,000 or so clones detected, 86% appear once; the ten largest clones hold about 0.8%. Sequencing was done on a sample of PBMCs. The origin of the receptors is a woman in her late teens or twenties in good health and CMV-seronegative. The CDR3 runs from the conserved cysteine through the conserved F or W. Each record gives: V gene, D gene, clone size, J gene, CDR3 DNA, CDR3 protein. D genes are given only for firm matches. Clone sizes are given selectively: once, few, many, or a class where the clone is expanded.

V gene: TRBV9; D gene: .; clone size: once; J gene: TRBJ2-1; CDR3 DNA: TGTGCCAGCAGCGTAGGTGAGGCGGTTCAATACAATGAGCAGTTCTTC; CDR3 protein: CASSVGEAVQYNEQFF
V gene: TRBV29-1; D gene: TRBD2; clone size: .; J gene: TRBJ2-5; CDR3 DNA: TGCAGCGTTTTCGCTAGCGGGAGTCAAACGGGGAAAAACCAAGAGACCCAGTACTTC; CDR3 protein: CSVFASGSQTGKNQETQYF
V gene: TRBV2; D gene: .; clone size: .; J gene: TRBJ2-1; CDR3 DNA: TGTGCCAGCAGTGAAAAGGGCCCCATTCGGGGGGCAAACAATGAGCAGTTCTTC; CDR3 protein: CASSEKGPIRGANNEQFF
V gene: TRBV7-6; D gene: TRBD2; clone size: .; J gene: TRBJ2-5; CDR3 DNA: TGTGCCAGCAGCTTAGCCTCCGCGGGAGGACAAGAGACCCAGTACTTC; CDR3 protein: CASSLASAGGQETQYF
V gene: TRBV5-4; D gene: .; clone size: .; J gene: TRBJ1-1; CDR3 DNA: TGTGCCAGCAGCTTGGACAGGGCAATTGAAGCTTTCTTT; CDR3 protein: CASSLDRAIEAFF
V gene: TRBV27; D gene: TRBD1; clone size: .; J gene: TRBJ2-7; CDR3 DNA: TGTGCCAGCAGTGCTCTCACGGACAGGGTATCCTACGAGCAGTACTTC; CDR3 protein: CASSALTDRVSYEQYF
V gene: TRBV6-5; D gene: TRBD1; clone size: once; J gene: TRBJ2-7; CDR3 DNA: TGTGCCAGCACGGGCAGGGGGCGATCCTACGAGCAGTACTTC; CDR3 protein: CASTGRGRSYEQYF
V gene: TRBV4-3; D gene: TRBD1; clone size: .; J gene: TRBJ1-2; CDR3 DNA: TGCGCCAGCAGCCAAGAGGGGACAGGGGTTGGCTACACCTTC; CDR3 protein: CASSQEGTGVGYTF
V gene: TRBV7-7; D gene: .; clone size: .; J gene: TRBJ2-2; CDR3 DNA: TGTGCCAGCAGCGCCCAGGGTTCCGGGGAGCTGTTTTTT; CDR3 protein: CASSAQGSGELFF
V gene: TRBV6-6; D gene: TRBD2; clone size: .; J gene: TRBJ2-1; CDR3 DNA: TGTGCCAGCAGTCCGGGGGGGCCCTACAATGAGCAGTTCTTC; CDR3 protein: CASSPGGPYNEQFF